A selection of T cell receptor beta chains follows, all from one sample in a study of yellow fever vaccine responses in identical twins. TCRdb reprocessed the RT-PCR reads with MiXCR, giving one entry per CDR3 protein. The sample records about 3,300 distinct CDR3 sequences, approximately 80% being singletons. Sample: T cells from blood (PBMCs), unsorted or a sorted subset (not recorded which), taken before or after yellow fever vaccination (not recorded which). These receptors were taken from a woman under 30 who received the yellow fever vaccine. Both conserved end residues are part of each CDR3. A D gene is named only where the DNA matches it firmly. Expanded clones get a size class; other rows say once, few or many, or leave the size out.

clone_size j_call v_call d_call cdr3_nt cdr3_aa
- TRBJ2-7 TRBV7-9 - TGTGCCAGCAGACTGTCAGGGACCGAGCAGTACTTC CASRLSGTEQYF
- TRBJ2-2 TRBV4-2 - TGTGCCAGCAGCCAAGAGGTGGGGGGCGGGGCCGGGGAGCTGTTTTTT CASSQEVGGGAGELFF
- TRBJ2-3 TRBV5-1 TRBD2 TGCGCCAGCAGCTTGGATAACAGACTAGCGGCTAGCACAGATACGCAGTATTTT CASSLDNRLAASTDTQYF
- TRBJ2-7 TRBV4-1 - TGCGCCAGCAGCCAAGATGTCGGGACGGGTTTCCAGGAGCAGTACTTC CASSQDVGTGFQEQYF
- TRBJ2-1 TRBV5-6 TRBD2 TGTGCCAGCAGCCCTCTCGTGGTAGCGGGGACCTACAATGAGCAGTTCTTC CASSPLVVAGTYNEQFF
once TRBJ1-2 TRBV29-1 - TGCAGCGTGACCCCTGACTATGGCTACACCTTC CSVTPDYGYTF
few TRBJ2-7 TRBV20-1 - TGCAGTGCTGGGCCCCGGGACTCCCTCTCCTACGAGCAGTACTTC CSAGPRDSLSYEQYF
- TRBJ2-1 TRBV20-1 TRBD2 TGCAGTGCTGACGATCCGACCGGGACTAGGAGAATAAATGAGCAGTTCTTC CSADDPTGTRRINEQFF
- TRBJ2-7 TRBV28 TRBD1 TGTGCCAGCAGCCACCGGGACAGAGCCTACGAGCAGTACTTC CASSHRDRAYEQYF
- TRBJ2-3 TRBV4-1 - TGCGCCAGCAGCCTGTCTGGGACTCCCACTGGCACAGATACGCAGTATTTT CASSLSGTPTGTDTQYF
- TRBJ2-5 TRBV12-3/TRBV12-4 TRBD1 TGTGCCAGCAGTCTATCGGGACAGGGGCCGCCTGAGACCCAGTACTTC CASSLSGQGPPETQYF
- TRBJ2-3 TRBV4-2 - TGTGCCAGCAGCCAAGATGTGACAGATACGCAGTATTTT CASSQDVTDTQYF
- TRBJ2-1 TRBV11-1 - TGTGCCAGCAGCAGGGACTCAAGCTCCTACAATGAGCAGTTCTTC CASSRDSSSYNEQFF
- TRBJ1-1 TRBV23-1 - TGCGCCAGCAGTAAACAGGATAATTGCGGTGAAGCTTTCTTT CASSKQDNCGEAFF
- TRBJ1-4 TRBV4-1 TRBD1 TGCGCCAGCAGCCAAGGATCCGGGACAGGGCATGAAAAACTGTTTTTT CASSQGSGTGHEKLFF
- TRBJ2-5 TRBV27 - TGTGCCAGCAGTTTAGCTCGCCAAGAGACCCAGTACTTC CASSLARQETQYF
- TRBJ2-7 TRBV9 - TGTGCCAGCAGCGTAGGGCAGGTCTTCTCCTACGAGCAGTACTTC CASSVGQVFSYEQYF
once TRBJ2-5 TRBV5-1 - TGCGCCAGCCGAGCAGGGACTGCCACCCAGTACTTC CASRAGTATQYF
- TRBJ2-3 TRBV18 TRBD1 TGTGCCAGCTCAACAGGACAGGGCACAGATACGCAGTATTTT CASSTGQGTDTQYF
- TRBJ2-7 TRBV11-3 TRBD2 TGTGCCAGCAGCCTACCGACTAGCGGGTTCTACGAGCAGTACTTC CASSLPTSGFYEQYF
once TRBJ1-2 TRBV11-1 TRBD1 TGTGCCAGCAGCTCCGGGACAGGGGGTGACTATGGCTACACCTTC CASSSGTGGDYGYTF
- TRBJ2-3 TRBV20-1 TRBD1 TGCAGTGCCGCCGGGACAGGGGGCGCAGATACGCAGTATTTT CSAAGTGGADTQYF
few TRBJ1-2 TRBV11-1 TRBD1 TGTGCCAGCAGCTCACCAGACAGGGCCTATGGCTACACCTTC CASSSPDRAYGYTF
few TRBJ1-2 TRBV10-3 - TGTGCCATCAGTGAGCTTGTTGGGCCCACTAACTATGGCTACACCTTC CAISELVGPTNYGYTF
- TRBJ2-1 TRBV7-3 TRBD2 TGTGCCAGCAGCTTCGGGGGGGCAAATGAGCAGTTCTTC CASSFGGANEQFF
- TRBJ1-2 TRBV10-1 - TGCGCCAGCAGTGAATACAGATTCTATGGCTACACCTTC CASSEYRFYGYTF
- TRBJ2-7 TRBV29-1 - TGCAGCGTTGCGGCAGCGAACGAGCAGTACTTC CSVAAANEQYF